One and the same sample provided the 20 T cell receptor beta chains below, sequenced in a study of T cells expressing NK-cell markers. Each CDR3 protein gets one entry in TCRdb, which reprocessed the 5' RACE reads and gives no DNA. Its table records some 440,000 distinct CDR3 sequences. The sample comprised blood T cells: a sorted CD56 or NKG2C T cell subset, CD4+ or CD8+ T cells, or bulk PBMC T cells (not recorded which). These receptor sequences come from a woman aged 45-60 years in good health.

This sequence joins TRBV6-6 and TRBJ1-5; the D call from TCRdb, TRBD1, cannot be confirmed without DNA. The CDR3 extends over 14 amino acids. CDR1 is MNHNY, CDR2 SVGAGI, per germline (reference sequence). The CDR3 protein is CASKATTGNQPQHF.

This chain connects TRBV11-2 to TRBJ1-1. This CDR3 has 12 amino acids. CDR1 SGHAT and CDR2 FQNNGV come from the germline V gene. CDR3 in amino acids: CASSSGRSEAFF. Full variable domain (remainder filled in from reference TRBV11-2 and TRBJ1-1): EAGVAQSPRYKIIEKRQSVAFWCNPISGHATLYWYQQILGQGPKLLIQFQNNGVVDDSQLPKDRFSAERLKGVDSTLKIQPAKLEDSAVYLCASSSGRSEAFFGQGTRLTVV.

The rearrangement links TRBV4-2 to TRBJ2-4; TCRdb calls TRBD2, which cannot be checked without DNA. The CDR3 is 17 amino acids. Germline loops: CDR1 LGHNA, CDR2 YNFKEQ. CDR3 loop: CASSQVMAGSVKNIQYF.

V is TRBV12-5 and J is TRBJ1-1; lacking DNA, the TRBD1 call made by TCRdb goes unchecked. This CDR3 spans 14 amino acids. From germline, CDR1 is LGHNT and CDR2 FRNRAP. The CDR3 spells CASGLQGLNTEAFF.

V is TRBV18 and J is TRBJ2-2. Germline lookup yields CDR1 KGHSH and CDR2 LQKENI. This CDR3 has 17 amino acids. This CDR3 reads CASSPLGLTANTGELFF.

The chain has TRBV6-5 and TRBJ2-1; TCRdb proposes TRBD2, but this gene call is untestable without DNA. Germline V CDR1 and CDR2: MNHEY, SVGAGI. The CDR3 extends over 16 amino acids. CDR3 in amino acids: CASSFSGMRSYNEQFF.

The chain recombines TRBV5-5 with TRBJ1-6; the D call of TRBD1 rests on TCRdb alone, since no DNA is present to check it. In germline, CDR1 is SGHKS, CDR2 YYEKEE (reference sequence). The CDR3 runs to 15 residues. This CDR3 reads CASSQLAGARSPLHF.

This chain connects TRBV29-1 to TRBJ2-1. Germline V gene data show CDR1 as SQVTM and CDR2 as ANQGSEA. The CDR3 covers 13 residues. CDR3 loop: CSVDRVLIQEEFF.

This chain links TRBV20-1 with TRBJ2-6; without DNA, the TCRdb call of TRBD1 cannot be checked. CDR3 length: 14 residues. CDR1 is DFQATT, CDR2 SNEGSKA, per germline (reference sequence). The CDR3 region is CSARGRAGANVLTF.

The chain combines TRBV3-1 with TRBJ2-4. The CDR3 extends over 14 amino acids. Germline lookup yields CDR1 LGHDT and CDR2 YNNKEL (reference sequence). The CDR3 reads CASSQVPSKNIQYF.

The V call is TRBV7-9, the J call TRBJ2-5; absent DNA, TCRdb's TRBD1 call cannot be checked. Germline V gene lookup returns CDR1 SEHNR and CDR2 FQNEAQ (reference sequence). CDR3 size: 14 residues. The CDR3 spells CASSLGSGQETQYF.

The chain recombines TRBV27 with TRBJ2-7; checking the TCRdb D call of TRBD1 is not possible without DNA. Germline V gives CDR1 MNHEY, CDR2 SMNVEV (reference sequence). The CDR3 loop spans 12 amino acids. The CDR3: CASRGQTYEQYF.

The V gene is TRBV6-2 or TRBV6-3, the J gene TRBJ2-2; TCRdb selects TRBD2, and the lack of DNA leaves this call unchecked. The germline V gene encodes CDR1 MNHEY and CDR2 SVGEGT. This CDR3 region has 14 residues. CDR3 amino acids: CASCVAGPTGELFF.

The chain joins TRBV3-1 to TRBJ2-1; the TCRdb call, TRBD2, lacks DNA for checking. This CDR3 spans 17 amino acids. Per the germline V gene, CDR1 is LGHDT and CDR2 is YNNKEL (reference sequence). The CDR3 here is CASSQEGTLRGGSEQFF.

The rearrangement joins TRBV11-1 to TRBJ1-2. The CDR3 contains 13 residues. Germline CDR1 SGHAT, CDR2 FQDESV (reference sequence). CDR3 residues: CASSLGDYYGYTF.

The chain has TRBV9 and TRBJ1-4; the D gene TCRdb calls, TRBD1, cannot be checked with no DNA. This CDR3 has 16 amino acids. Per the germline V gene, CDR1 is SGDLS and CDR2 is YYNGEE. The CDR3 spells CASSTGTGESIEKLFF.

V and J are TRBV6-4 and TRBJ2-3. This CDR3 has 14 amino acids. Germline CDR1 is MRHNA and CDR2 is SNTAGT. The CDR3 reads CASKETTLADTQYF.

The rearrangement links TRBV4-1 to TRBJ2-1; TCRdb's D call of TRBD2 is untestable without DNA. CDR3 size: 19 residues. Germline CDR1 is MGHRA and CDR2 is YSYEKL. The CDR3 protein is CASSQDPTSGALFYNEQFF.

The chain joins TRBV7-8 to TRBJ2-4; checking the TCRdb D call of TRBD2 is not possible without DNA. The CDR3 spans 13 residues. The germline V gene encodes CDR1 SGHVS and CDR2 FQNEAQ. The CDR3 is CASSWGGKNIQYF.

The V call is TRBV20-1, the J call TRBJ2-6; the TCRdb D gene call, TRBD1, has no DNA to confirm it. Germline V gene data show CDR1 as DFQATT and CDR2 as SNEGSKA (reference sequence). The CDR3 sequence is 17 residues long. CDR3 loop: CSALSDRSVGGANVLTF.